Sequencing of this TCR beta chain was carried out in a study of shared clonotypes between healthy human individuals. The study's findings and limits: The researchers took only blood, and tissue repertoires probably look different. Donors were few, which limited the genetic and exposure-history diversity represented.

Here immunoSEQ multiplex PCR was the method, and the copy in TCRdb shows in-frame clones only, minus some. The table lists 1.4 million or so clones, roughly 98.5% of them singletons. The donors were adults (healthy and HIV-negative) with no recent acute infections or vaccinations. In the CD4+ fraction, cells were divided into CD45RA+ naive and CD45RA-negative memory subsets. The CDR3 has 13 amino acids. Germline V gives CDR1 MNHEY, CDR2 SVGAGI. The V gene lost 4 bases and the J gene lost 2 bases, with 9 bases spanning the gap. Notes on this clone: Antigen: not known. Different DNA sequences within this sample yield the same CDR3.

The rearrangement links TRBV6-5 to TRBJ2-7; weak D call: TRBD1 (6 bases). The sequence came from a man aged 25-45 years in good health. The sample comprised naive CD4+ T cells sorted from blood. Sample subset: CD45RA+ positively selected. CDR3 DNA: TGTGCCAGCAGTTTGGGACAAACCTACGAGCAGTACTTC. Amino acid sequence: CASSLGQTYEQYF.